This TCR beta chain emerged from a study of T cell repertoires in cytomegalovirus infection (dated by TCRdb to the late 2010s). In terms of the full investigation: The peptide stimulations were aimed at well-studied HLA-B-restricted epitopes as well as recently identified HLA-C-restricted CMV epitopes, whose presentation resists viral immunomodulation. The HLA type of each donor mattered for the analysis, because public TCR beta signatures pointed to carriage of CMV infection along with the matching HLA type. The research as a whole found: The ex vivo response was dominated by HLA-C-restricted CMV-specific TCR beta clonotypes, and the single most frequent clonotype in two of eight donors was supplied by these HLA-C-restricted clonotypes. In both this cohort and an independent 352-donor cohort, the cumulative frequency of public TCR beta family members distinguished carriers of CMV infection plus the relevant HLA type.

The sequencing machine was an Illumina HiSeq 1500. TCRdb itself trimmed the public reads at Q25 with fastp, ran MiXCR and retained productive beta chains. Merged by CDR3 protein, the rows form single entries marked with the most common genes and DNA. This sample is represented by roughly 340,000 distinct CDR3 sequences; 25% to 35% of them were singletons. Of the sample, roughly 20% falls within the top ten clones. Reading the label with the study, this specimen's treatment or condition is: in vitro stimulation with specific CMV peptide epitopes to enrich CMV-specific T cells. To note about this clonotype: Its antigen is unknown. Nothing much larger sits one base from this clone, and base qualities are not available.

The CDR3 contains 21 residues, cysteine and phenylalanine counted. The entry retains the CDR3 DNA only, 63 bases that are in frame from base 1. The germline V gene sets CDR1 to SGHDT and CDR2 to YYEEEE. The V end loses 1 base and the J end loses 7 bases, and a stretch of 30 bases separates them. This material consisted of cultured PBMCs, taken from culture after CMV antigen stimulation. In this chain, TRBV5-6 is recombined with TRBJ1-6, with the identity of the D gene unclear. The TCR comes from a human donor in good health (CMV status not recorded). Some clones in this sample may be carry-over from other donors' samples. CDR3 loop: CASSLFQPRVRGPTPNSPLHF. The nucleotide sequence reads as follows: TGTGCCAGCAGCTTGTTTCAACCTCGGGTCCGAGGGCCCACGCCAAATTCACCCCTCCACTTT.